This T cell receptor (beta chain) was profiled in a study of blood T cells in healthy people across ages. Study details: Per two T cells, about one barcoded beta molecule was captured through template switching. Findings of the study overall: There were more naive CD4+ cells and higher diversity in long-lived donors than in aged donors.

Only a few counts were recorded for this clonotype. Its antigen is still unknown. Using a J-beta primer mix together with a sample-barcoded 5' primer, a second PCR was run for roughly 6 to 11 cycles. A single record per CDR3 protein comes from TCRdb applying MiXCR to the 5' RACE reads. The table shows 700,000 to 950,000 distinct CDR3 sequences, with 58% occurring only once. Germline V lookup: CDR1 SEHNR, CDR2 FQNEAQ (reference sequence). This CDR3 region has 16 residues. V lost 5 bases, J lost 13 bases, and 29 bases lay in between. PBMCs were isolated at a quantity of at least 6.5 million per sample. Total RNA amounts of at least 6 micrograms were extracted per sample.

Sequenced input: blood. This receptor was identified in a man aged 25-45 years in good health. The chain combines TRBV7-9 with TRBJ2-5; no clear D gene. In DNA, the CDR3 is TGTGCCAGCAGCCCCGCTGGGCAGATCGTTTTGATCCCTACGTACTTC. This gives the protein CASSPAGQIVLIPTYF.